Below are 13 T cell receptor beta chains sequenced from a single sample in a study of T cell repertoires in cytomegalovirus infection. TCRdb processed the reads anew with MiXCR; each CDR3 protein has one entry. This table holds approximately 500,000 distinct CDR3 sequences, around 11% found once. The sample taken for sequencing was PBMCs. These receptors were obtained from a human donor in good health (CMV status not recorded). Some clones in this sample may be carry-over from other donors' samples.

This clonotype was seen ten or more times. The CDR3 protein is CASSFTEEDTQYF. The DNA of the CDR3 is TGTGCCAGCAGTTTCACCGAGGAAGATACGCAGTATTTT. The chain combines TRBV12-3 or TRBV12-4 with TRBJ2-3; no clear D gene. V lost 3 bases to trimming and J lost 5 bases, with 9 bases between them. The CDR3 is made up of 13 amino acids.

CDR3 sequence: CASTKSNGVSGSEAFF. For the CDR3, the DNA is TGTGCCAGCACCAAATCAAACGGGGTTTCGGGTAGTGAAGCTTTCTTT. The gene calls are TRBV2 and TRBJ1-1, with D unclear. From germline, CDR1 is SNHLY and CDR2 FYNNEI. Trimming cost V 7 bases and J 7 bases, with 25 bases left between them. This CDR3 has 16 residues.

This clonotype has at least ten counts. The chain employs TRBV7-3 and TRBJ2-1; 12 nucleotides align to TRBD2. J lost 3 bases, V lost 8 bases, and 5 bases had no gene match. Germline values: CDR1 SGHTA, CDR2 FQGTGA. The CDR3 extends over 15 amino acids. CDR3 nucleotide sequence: TGTGCCAGCGGCCAGACTAGCGGGAGCTACAATGAGCAGTTCTTC. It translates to CASGQTSGSYNEQFF.

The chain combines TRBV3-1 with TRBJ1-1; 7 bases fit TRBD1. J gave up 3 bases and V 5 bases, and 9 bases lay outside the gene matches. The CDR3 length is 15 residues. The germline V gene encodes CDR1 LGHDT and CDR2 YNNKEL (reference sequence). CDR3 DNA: TGTGCCAGCAGCGTAACAGGGGCGCGAGACACTGAAGCTTTCTTT. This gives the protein CASSVTGARDTEAFF.

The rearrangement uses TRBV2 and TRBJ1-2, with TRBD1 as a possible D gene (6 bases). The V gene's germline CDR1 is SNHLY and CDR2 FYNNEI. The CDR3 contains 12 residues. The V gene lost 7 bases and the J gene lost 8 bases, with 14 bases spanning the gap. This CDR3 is CASNGQRRGYTF. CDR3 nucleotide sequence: TGTGCCAGCAACGGACAGCGCAGGGGCTACACCTTC.

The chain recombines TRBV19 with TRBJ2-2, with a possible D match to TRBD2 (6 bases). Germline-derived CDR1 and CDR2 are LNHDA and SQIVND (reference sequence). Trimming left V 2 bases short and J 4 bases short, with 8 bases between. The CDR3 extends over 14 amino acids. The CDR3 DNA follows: TGTGCCAGTAGTATACTAGCGACCACCGGGGAGCTGTTTTTT. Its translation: CASSILATTGELFF.

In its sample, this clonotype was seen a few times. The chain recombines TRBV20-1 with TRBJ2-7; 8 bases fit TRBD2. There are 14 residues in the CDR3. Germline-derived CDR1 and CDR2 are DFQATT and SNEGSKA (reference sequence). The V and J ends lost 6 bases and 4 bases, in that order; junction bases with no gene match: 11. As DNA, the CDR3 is TGCAGTGCCGAGGGGAGCGGGAGTTGGTACGAGCAGTACTTC. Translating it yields CSAEGSGSWYEQYF.

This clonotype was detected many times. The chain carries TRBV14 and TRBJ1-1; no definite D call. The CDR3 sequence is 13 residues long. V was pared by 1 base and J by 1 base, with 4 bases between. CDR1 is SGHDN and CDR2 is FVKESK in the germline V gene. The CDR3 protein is CASSQVRNTEAFF. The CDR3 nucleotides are TGTGCCAGCAGCCAAGTTAGGAACACTGAAGCTTTCTTT.

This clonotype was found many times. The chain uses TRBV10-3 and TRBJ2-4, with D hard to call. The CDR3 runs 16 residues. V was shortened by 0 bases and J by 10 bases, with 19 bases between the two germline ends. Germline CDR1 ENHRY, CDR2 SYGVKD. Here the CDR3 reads CAISESIGRGGPIQYF. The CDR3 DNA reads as TGTGCCATCAGTGAGTCGATAGGACGCGGTGGACCAATTCAGTACTTC.

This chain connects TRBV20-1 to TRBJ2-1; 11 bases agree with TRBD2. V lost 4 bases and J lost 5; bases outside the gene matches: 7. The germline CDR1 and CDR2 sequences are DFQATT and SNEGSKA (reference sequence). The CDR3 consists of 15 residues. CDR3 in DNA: TGCAGTGCTAATAGACTAGCGGGGAACAACAATGAGCAGTTCTTC. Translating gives CSANRLAGNNNEQFF.

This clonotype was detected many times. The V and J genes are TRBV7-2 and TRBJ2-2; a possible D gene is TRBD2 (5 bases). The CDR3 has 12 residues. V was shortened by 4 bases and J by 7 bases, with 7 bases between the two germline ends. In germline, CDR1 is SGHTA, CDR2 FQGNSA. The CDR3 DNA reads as TGTGCCAGCAGCTCGGACTTCGGGGAGCTGTTTTTT. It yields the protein CASSSDFGELFF.

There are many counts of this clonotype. The CDR3 is CASSAQTSGGAGQFF. CDR3 nucleotides: TGTGCCAGCAGCGCCCAGACTAGCGGGGGGGCCGGGCAGTTCTTC. The chain has TRBV7-2 and TRBJ2-1; 14 bases align to TRBD2. The CDR3 has 15 amino acids. The germline CDR1 and CDR2 sequences are SGHTA and FQGNSA. V lost 5 bases, J lost 12 bases, and 9 bases stayed unmatched.

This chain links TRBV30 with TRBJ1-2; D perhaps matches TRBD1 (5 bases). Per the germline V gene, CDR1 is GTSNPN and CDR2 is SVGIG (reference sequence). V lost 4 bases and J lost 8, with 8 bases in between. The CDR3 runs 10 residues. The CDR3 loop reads CAWKTGGYTF. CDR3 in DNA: TGTGCCTGGAAAACAGGAGGCTACACCTTC.